The 15 T cell receptor beta chains below all came from one sample that was sequenced in a study of shared clonotypes between healthy human individuals. The table came from immunoSEQ multiplex PCR; TCRdb's copy has only in-frame clones and leaves some out. The table records some 2,500,000 clones, around 90% of them present only once. Sequencing was performed on naive CD4+ T cells from PBMCs. The subset is: CD45RA+ positively selected. The receptors stem from a man in his late teens or twenties in good health. Some clones in this sample may be carry-over from other donors' samples.

V gene TRBV4-2 combines with J gene TRBJ2-7; TRBD2 aligns across 8 bases. Germline trimming cut 3 bases from V and 5 bases from J; bases unmatched to any gene: 3. The CDR3 spans 13 residues. CDR1 is LGHNA, CDR2 YNFKEQ, per germline. CDR3 in DNA: TGTGCCAGCAGCCAGACGGGACTAGACGAGCAGTACTTC. It is translated as CASSQTGLDEQYF.

The chain has TRBV9 and TRBJ2-7, with TRBD1 as a possible D gene (5 bases). The V end lost 4 bases, the J end lost 2 bases, and 22 bases lay between the germline ends. The CDR3 sequence is 17 residues long. The germline V gene encodes CDR1 SGDLS and CDR2 YYNGEE. DNA for the CDR3: TGTGCCAGCAGCCCCCGCTCTAGGGGCGCCGACGCCTACGAGCAGTACTTC. Translating it yields CASSPRSRGADAYEQYF.

This chain uses TRBV7-2 with TRBJ1-2; D perhaps matches TRBD1 (5 bases). The CDR3 contains 13 residues. Trimming left V 5 bases short and J 6 bases short, with 13 bases between. The germline V gene encodes CDR1 SGHTA and CDR2 FQGNSA. The CDR3, as DNA: TGTGCCAGCAGCCCGGGAGGGACGAATGGCTACACCTTC. It encodes CASSPGGTNGYTF.

This clone was seen just once. The rearrangement joins TRBV6-5 to TRBJ1-3, with 9 bases identical to TRBD1. V lost 5 bases to trimming and J lost 1 base; unmatched junction nucleotides: 3. The CDR3 spans 15 residues. In germline, CDR1 is MNHEY, CDR2 SVGAGI. CDR3 sequence: CASSRGTGSGNTIYF. CDR3 nucleotide sequence: TGTGCCAGCAGTCGCGGGACAGGGTCTGGAAACACCATATATTTT.

The chain links TRBV6-5 to TRBJ2-7; tentatively, D is TRBD2 (5 bases). The CDR3 has 13 residues. Trimming left V 10 bases short and J 0 bases short, with 13 bases between. The germline CDR1 and CDR2 sequences are MNHEY and SVGAGI. The CDR3 DNA is TGTGCCACGACCCAAGGGAGCTCCTACGAGCAGTACTTC. Translating gives CATTQGSSYEQYF.

The chain recombines TRBV28 with TRBJ1-5; D uncertain. Trimming cost V 8 bases and J 7 bases, with 15 bases left between them. There are 13 residues in the CDR3. The germline V gene encodes CDR1 MDHEN and CDR2 SYDVKM. The CDR3 here is CASVEAALQPQHF. CDR3 nucleotide sequence: TGTGCCAGCGTAGAGGCCGCATTGCAGCCCCAGCATTTT.

The table lists this clone with a count of one. V usage is TRBV2 and J usage is TRBJ2-3, with D possibly matching TRBD2 (5 bases). This CDR3 has 14 residues. The germline V gene has CDR1 SNHLY and CDR2 FYNNEI. V dropped 1 base and J dropped 2 bases, with 7 bases sitting between them. In DNA form, the CDR3 reads TGTGCCAGCAGTGAAGTAGCGTACACAGATACGCAGTATTTT. It is translated as CASSEVAYTDTQYF.

The chain uses TRBV7-3 and TRBJ2-7; 9 bases fit TRBD1. V lost 5 bases to trimming and J lost 4 bases; unmatched junction nucleotides: 12. The CDR3 loop spans 16 amino acids. CDR1 SGHTA and CDR2 FQGTGA come from the germline V gene. The CDR3 nucleotides read TGTGCCAGCAGCCCCGGTGGACAGGGGAAGGAGTACGAGCAGTACTTC. As protein: CASSPGGQGKEYEQYF.

The gene calls are TRBV7-8 and TRBJ2-5; D call uncertain. CDR1 and CDR2 from the germline V gene are SGHVS and FQNEAQ. The V end lost 6 bases, the J end lost 4 bases, and 12 bases lay between the germline ends. This CDR3 is built from 13 residues. DNA of the CDR3: TGTGCCAGCAGTTTGATCCTCGGAGAGACCCAGTACTTC. Protein product: CASSLILGETQYF.

The chain is built from TRBV7-9 and TRBJ2-1; 10 bases are shared with TRBD2. Germline V gene data show CDR1 as SEHNR and CDR2 as FQNEAQ (reference sequence). The CDR3 spans 17 residues. The V and J ends lost 1 base and 8 bases, in that order; junction bases with no gene match: 11. CDR3 in DNA: TGTGCCAGCAGCTTAGTCCCGCTAGCGGGAGCTTCCCATGAGCAGTTCTTC. Translated, it gives CASSLVPLAGASHEQFF.

The J gene is TRBJ2-2, the V gene TRBV7-3, with a possible D match to TRBD1 (6 bases). Trimming stripped 4 bases from V and 0 bases from J, with 9 bases between. There are 15 residues in the CDR3. The germline V gene encodes CDR1 SGHTA and CDR2 FQGTGA. In DNA, the CDR3 is TGTGCCAGCAGCTCAAGGGGGACGAACACCGGGGAGCTGTTTTTT. Its translation: CASSSRGTNTGELFF.

The chain links TRBV28 to TRBJ1-5; TRBD1 is a possible D gene (6 bases). Trimming took 6 bases from V and 6 from J, leaving 15 bases between them. The germline V gene encodes CDR1 MDHEN and CDR2 SYDVKM. The CDR3 loop spans 14 amino acids. CDR3 sequence (DNA): TGTGCCAGCAGCCGCCTTAGGGGGGCTCAGCCCCAGCATTTT. Protein product: CASSRLRGAQPQHF.

The chain combines TRBV5-1 with TRBJ1-3, with 7 bases fitting TRBD1. The CDR3 is 14 residues long. V shed 4 bases and J 4 bases; nucleotides not matched to a gene: 5. Germline values: CDR1 SGHRS, CDR2 YFSETQ. CDR3 in amino acids: CASSVDRAGNTIYF. CDR3 coding DNA: TGCGCCAGCAGCGTTGACAGGGCCGGAAACACCATATATTTT.

The rearrangement links TRBV4-1 to TRBJ1-3; D gene uncertain. Germline CDR1 MGHRA, CDR2 YSYEKL. V was shortened by 0 bases and J by 7 bases, with 7 bases between the two germline ends. The CDR3 runs to 13 residues. DNA for the CDR3: TGCGCCAGCAGCCAAGAAACCGGGAACACCATATATTTT. This translates into CASSQETGNTIYF.

This chain uses TRBV30 with TRBJ1-5, with D unresolved. V was cut by 1 base and J by 5 bases, with 6 bases left in between. Germline-derived CDR1 and CDR2 are GTSNPN and SVGIG (reference sequence). The CDR3 runs 12 residues. The CDR3 is CAWSEKYQPQHF. CDR3 sequence (DNA): TGTGCCTGGAGTGAGAAATATCAGCCCCAGCATTTT. The whole variable domain, remainder taken from reference TRBV30 and TRBJ1-5, is SQTIHQWPATLVQPVGSPLSLECTVEGTSNPNLYWYRQAAGRGLQLLFYSVGIGQISSEVPQNLSASRPQDRQFILSSKKLLLSDSGFYLCAWSEKYQPQHFGDGTRLSIL.